This TCR beta chain was identified during a study of glioma-infiltrating T cells after dendritic cell vaccination. Across the whole study: Monocyte-derived dendritic cells, cultured seven days with IL-4 and GM-CSF, were pulsed with autologous tumor lysate.

Germline CDR1 and CDR2: SEHNR and FQNEAQ (reference sequence). Trimming removed 1 base at V and 1 base at J, with 5 bases between. The CDR3 is 14 amino acids. This table comes from immunoSEQ multiplex PCR, and its TCRdb copy is limited to in-frame clones, with some not included. The data contain tens of thousands of clones, roughly four fifths of them singletons. The receptor comes from a human donor with glioblastoma. The source was blood, collected before dendritic cell vaccination. The chain links TRBV7-9 to TRBJ1-5; no clear D gene. The CDR3 reads CASSLGISNQPQHF. The CDR3 bases are TGTGCCAGCAGCTTAGGTATCAGCAATCAGCCCCAGCATTTT.